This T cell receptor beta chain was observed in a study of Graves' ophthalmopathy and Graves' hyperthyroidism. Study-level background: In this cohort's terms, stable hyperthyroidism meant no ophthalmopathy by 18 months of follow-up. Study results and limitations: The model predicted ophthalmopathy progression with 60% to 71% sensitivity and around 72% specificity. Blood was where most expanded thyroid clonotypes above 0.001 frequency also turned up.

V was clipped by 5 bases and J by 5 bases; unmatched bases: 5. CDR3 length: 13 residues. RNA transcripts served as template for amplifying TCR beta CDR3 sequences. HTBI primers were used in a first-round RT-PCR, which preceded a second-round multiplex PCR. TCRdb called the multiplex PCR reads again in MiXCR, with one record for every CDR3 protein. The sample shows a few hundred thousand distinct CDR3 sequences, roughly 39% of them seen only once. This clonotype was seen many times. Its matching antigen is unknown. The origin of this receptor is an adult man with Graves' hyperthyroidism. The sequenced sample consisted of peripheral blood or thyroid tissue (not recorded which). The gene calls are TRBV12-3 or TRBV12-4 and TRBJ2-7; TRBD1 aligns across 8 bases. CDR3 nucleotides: TGTGCCAGCAGTGCAGGGGGCGCGGACGAGCAGTACTTC. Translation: CASSAGGADEQYF.